The 17 T cell receptor beta chains listed next were all sequenced from one sample in a study of OX40 agonist ivuxolimab in advanced cancers. Repertoires were generated with immunoSEQ multiplex PCR, while TCRdb's copy carries only in-frame clones and drops some. The sample holds some 60,000 clones, approximately 86% seen once. The sample here was CD4+ or CD8+ T cells sorted from blood, taken in a trial of the OX40 agonist ivuxolimab. Source of these receptors: an adult with an advanced solid tumor such as melanoma, head and neck, liver or kidney cancer.

The gene calls are TRBV5-1 and TRBJ2-7; the match to TRBD1 covers 8 bases. Germline trimming cut 3 bases from V and 6 bases from J; bases unmatched to any gene: 8. Germline V gene data show CDR1 as SGHRS and CDR2 as YFSETQ. This CDR3 comprises 14 residues. CDR3 in amino acids: CASSSGQVRGEQYF. The CDR3 DNA sequence: TGCGCCAGCAGCTCGGGACAGGTCCGCGGCGAGCAGTACTTC.

CDR3 nucleotide sequence: TGTGCCAGCAGCCACAGGGGACCGAACACCGGGGAGCTGTTTTTT. It encodes CASSHRGPNTGELFF. This chain connects TRBV7-9 to TRBJ2-2, with TRBD1 matching 7 bases. With V trimmed by 5 bases and J by 0 bases, 3 bases remained unmatched. This CDR3 comprises 15 residues. Germline loops: CDR1 SEHNR, CDR2 FQNEAQ (reference sequence).

The rearrangement links TRBV5-1 to TRBJ2-7; 9 bases are shared with TRBD1. This CDR3 comprises 15 residues. The J segment lost 1 base and the V segment lost 7 bases, leaving 9 bases of the junction unmatched. Germline-derived CDR1 and CDR2 are SGHRS and YFSETQ. CDR3 nucleotides: TGCGCCAGCGGACCGTACAGGGGGCGTTCCTACGAGCAGTACTTC. Translating gives CASGPYRGRSYEQYF.

The rearrangement links TRBV5-1 to TRBJ2-3; 7 bases are a match to TRBD2. This CDR3 is built from 16 residues. The V segment lost 6 bases and the J segment 3 bases; nucleotides outside the gene matches: 13. The germline V gene encodes CDR1 SGHRS and CDR2 YFSETQ. The CDR3 nucleotides read TGCGCCAGCACCACTAGAGGGTTCGGGGGGACAGATACGCAGTATTTT. Its protein product is CASTTRGFGGTDTQYF.

The gene calls are TRBV28 and TRBJ2-1, with 9 bases lining up with TRBD2. The ends lost 5 bases at V and 3 bases at J; junction bases unmatched: 14. From germline, CDR1 is MDHEN and CDR2 SYDVKM. This CDR3 is built from 18 residues. The CDR3 coding sequence is TGTGCCAGCAGTCCCGATGGATCCCTAGCGGGGATCTACAATGAGCAGTTCTTC. Translated, it gives CASSPDGSLAGIYNEQFF.

This chain connects TRBV4-1 to TRBJ2-4; a possible D gene is TRBD2 (7 bases). CDR3 size: 17 residues. Trimming took off 0 bases at V and 2 bases at J, with 14 bases between the two ends. The germline V gene encodes CDR1 MGHRA and CDR2 YSYEKL. The CDR3 region is CASSQEGGDLTKNIQYF. CDR3 DNA sequence: TGCGCCAGCAGCCAAGAAGGGGGGGACCTAACCAAAAACATTCAGTACTTC.

The chain uses TRBV5-1 and TRBJ2-2; possible D gene TRBD1, 5 bases. The CDR3 runs 14 residues. In germline, CDR1 is SGHRS, CDR2 YFSETQ. V was pared by 1 base and J by 7 bases, with 11 bases between. The CDR3 bases are TGCGCCAGCAGCTTGAACCAGGGCGGCGGGGAGCTGTTTTTT. It is translated as CASSLNQGGGELFF.

The chain uses TRBV11-1 and TRBJ2-1; possibly TRBD2 for D (6 bases). The CDR3 sequence is 14 residues long. Germline V lookup: CDR1 SGHAT, CDR2 FQDESV (reference sequence). V lost 5 bases, J lost 5 bases, and 13 bases lay in between. The CDR3, as DNA: TGTGCCAGCAGCCTGTGGGACTCGAACAATGAGCAGTTCTTC. Protein sequence: CASSLWDSNNEQFF.

The chain combines TRBV6-1 with TRBJ1-3; no clear D. This CDR3 contains 15 residues. The ends were cut back, 6 bases at V and 0 bases at J, with 12 bases in the middle. Per the germline V gene, CDR1 is MNHNS and CDR2 is SASEGT. For the CDR3, the DNA is TGTGCCAGCAGACCTCAAATCCTCTCTGGAAACACCATATATTTT. Translation: CASRPQILSGNTIYF.

The chain recombines TRBV5-1 with TRBJ1-1; D possibly corresponds to TRBD1 (5 bases). The CDR3 has 14 residues. V lost 1 base and J lost 2, with 9 bases in between. The V gene's germline CDR1 is SGHRS and CDR2 YFSETQ. DNA for the CDR3: TGCGCCAGCAGCTTGCCGGGGACCAACACTGAAGCTTTCTTT. This encodes CASSLPGTNTEAFF.

The chain links TRBV5-6 to TRBJ1-5; D perhaps matches TRBD1 (6 bases). CDR1 and CDR2 from the germline V gene are SGHDT and YYEEEE. This CDR3 has 13 amino acids. Trimming removed 3 bases from V and 9 bases from J, with 13 bases in between. CDR3 region: CASSYREGRPQHF. CDR3 DNA: TGTGCCAGCAGCTACAGGGAAGGGCGGCCCCAGCATTTT.

This clone was seen a single time. The rearrangement links TRBV6-6 to TRBJ2-2, with TRBD2 matching over 9 bases. Germline-derived CDR1 and CDR2 are MNHNY and SVGAGI (reference sequence). The trim removed 6 bases at V and 2 bases at J, leaving 4 bases unmatched. The CDR3 runs 15 residues. In DNA form, the CDR3 reads TGTGCCAGCAGCCCTAGCGGGACTAACACCGGGGAGCTGTTTTTT. Amino acid sequence: CASSPSGTNTGELFF.

As DNA, the CDR3 is TGTGCCAGCAGCTCGACCACTATCTCCTACGAGCAGTACTTC. Its protein is CASSSTTISYEQYF. The genes are TRBV5-6 and TRBJ2-7; D is unresolved. The CDR3 length is 14 residues. Trimming removed 3 bases at V and 0 bases at J, with 10 bases between. Germline-derived CDR1 and CDR2 are SGHDT and YYEEEE.

The chain links TRBV7-3 to TRBJ2-2; no clear D gene. The CDR3 spans 13 residues. Germline CDR1 reads SGHTA; CDR2 reads FQGTGA. V was cut by 3 bases and J by 7 bases, with 9 bases left in between. This CDR3 is CASSLGFGGELFF. CDR3 nucleotides: TGTGCCAGCAGCTTGGGGTTTGGCGGGGAGCTGTTTTTT.

The chain carries TRBV6-5 and TRBJ2-7, with TRBD1 matching 8 bases. The V gene's germline CDR1 is MNHEY and CDR2 SVGAGI. CDR3 length equals 14 residues. V gave up 7 bases and J gave up 0 bases; unmatched junction bases: 5. CDR3 amino acids: CASTKGQVSYEQYF. In DNA form, the CDR3 reads TGTGCCAGCACAAAGGGACAGGTCTCCTACGAGCAGTACTTC.

The rearrangement joins TRBV6-4 to TRBJ1-2, with unresolved D. Trimming left V 6 bases short and J 4 bases short, with 12 bases between. The CDR3 totals 13 residues. CDR1 MRHNA and CDR2 SNTAGT come from the germline V gene. CDR3 nucleotides: TGTGCCAGCAGGGATGGACGGAGCTATGGCTACACCTTC. This translates into CASRDGRSYGYTF.

The genes are TRBV7-9 and TRBJ1-2; TRBD1 matches at 9 bases. Trimming at V came to 5 bases and at J to 2 bases, leaving 12 bases not matched to a gene. Germline V gives CDR1 SEHNR, CDR2 FQNEAQ (reference sequence). The CDR3 has 17 residues. DNA for the CDR3: TGTGCCAGCAGCGTAATCCGGGACAGGGCCGGCAACTATGGCTACACCTTC. Amino acids: CASSVIRDRAGNYGYTF. The entire variable domain, with the rest obtained from reference TRBV7-9 and TRBJ1-2, is as follows: DTGVSQNPRHKITKRGQNVTFRCDPISEHNRLYWYRQTLGQGPEFLTYFQNEAQLEKSRLLSDRFSAERPKGSFSTLEIQRTEQGDSAMYLCASSVIRDRAGNYGYTFGSGTRLTVV.